One sample yielded the 24 T cell receptor beta chains listed below, sequenced in a study of beta chain features in type 1 diabetes. What was sequenced were expressed TCRB transcripts, since all of the isolated RNA had been reverse transcribed. Generated by immunoSEQ multiplex PCR, the TCRdb table keeps only in-frame clones and is missing some. The repertoire holds fewer than 250,000 clones, with under 70% as singletons. Sequencing used naive CD4+ T cells from blood. These receptor sequences come from a man in his thirties or forties in good health.

This chain uses TRBV27 with TRBJ2-1; D might be TRBD2 (6 bases). From germline, CDR1 is MNHEY and CDR2 SMNVEV (reference sequence). Trimming pared 3 bases from V and 10 bases from J, leaving 10 bases between. This CDR3 contains 12 residues. CDR3 DNA: TGTGCCAGCAGTTTGGGGACTGGGGAGCAGTTCTTC. Amino acids: CASSLGTGEQFF.

V is TRBV19 and J is TRBJ2-5, with 7 bases lining up with TRBD2. The CDR3 loop spans 14 amino acids. Germline values: CDR1 LNHDA, CDR2 SQIVND (reference sequence). V dropped 4 bases and J dropped 5; count of bases not matched to a gene: 7. CDR3 nucleotide sequence: TGTGCCAGTAGTAGACTAGCTTTTATGGAGACCCAGTACTTC. This sequence encodes CASSRLAFMETQYF. Full variable domain (outside the CDR3, taken from reference TRBV19 and TRBJ2-5): DGGITQSPKYLFRKEGQNVTLSCEQNLNHDAMYWYRQDPGQGLRLIYYSQIVNDFQKGDIAEGYSVSREKKESFPLTVTSAQKNPTAFYLCASSRLAFMETQYFGPGTRLLVL.

In nucleotides, the CDR3 is TGCGCCAGCAGCGTCTCAGGGGGAAAAGCAGACGTCCTGACTTTC. It is translated as CASSVSGGKADVLTF. The chain joins TRBV4-3 to TRBJ2-6, with 7 bases lining up with TRBD1. The CDR3 covers 15 residues. The germline gives CDR1 LGHNA, CDR2 YSLEER. Germline trimming cut 5 bases from V and 11 bases from J; bases unmatched to any gene: 12.

The chain uses TRBV5-1 and TRBJ2-3; 11 bases fit TRBD2. CDR3 length: 15 residues. The ends lost 4 bases at V and 6 bases at J; junction bases unmatched: 7. Germline V gene lookup returns CDR1 SGHRS and CDR2 YFSETQ. CDR3 loop: CASSDTSGGWDTQYF. CDR3 in DNA: TGCGCCAGCAGCGATACTAGCGGGGGCTGGGATACGCAGTATTTT.

This clone was picked up a small number of times. This chain links TRBV29-1 with TRBJ2-3; a weak D match, TRBD1 (5 bases). V lost 0 bases and J 5 bases, leaving 6 bases between the germline ends. CDR1 is SQVTM and CDR2 is ANQGSEA in the germline V gene. The CDR3 is 12 residues long. CDR3 nucleotide sequence: TGCAGCGTTGAAGAAGGGGAAGATACGCAGTATTTT. It encodes CSVEEGEDTQYF.

The gene calls are TRBV5-1 and TRBJ2-4, with 9 bases lining up with TRBD2. CDR1 is SGHRS, CDR2 YFSETQ, per germline. The CDR3 runs 15 residues. Trimming removed 1 base from V and 7 bases from J; junction bases left unmatched: 6. In nucleotides, the CDR3 is TGCGCCAGCAGCTTGCTTATCGCGGGAGGGAACATTCAGTACTTC. As protein: CASSLLIAGGNIQYF.

This chain joins TRBV9 and TRBJ2-3, with 7 bases that match TRBD2. J lost 5 bases, V lost 0 bases, and 0 bases had no gene match. Germline V gene lookup returns CDR1 SGDLS and CDR2 YYNGEE. The CDR3 loop spans 13 amino acids. The CDR3 sequence: CASSVAGGDTQYF. DNA for the CDR3: TGTGCCAGCAGCGTAGCGGGGGGAGATACGCAGTATTTT.

V gene TRBV28 combines with J gene TRBJ2-7; 7 bases line up with TRBD2. The CDR3 loop spans 14 amino acids. Germline values: CDR1 MDHEN, CDR2 SYDVKM. J lost 4 bases, V lost 6 bases, and 9 bases had no gene match. CDR3 in amino acids: CASREGGPLYEQYF. CDR3 DNA sequence: TGTGCCAGCAGAGAGGGAGGGCCCCTATACGAGCAGTACTTC.

The chain links TRBV11-2 to TRBJ2-6; D unresolved. V gave up 5 bases and J gave up 1 base, with 9 bases separating them. This CDR3 has 15 residues. In germline, CDR1 is SGHAT, CDR2 FQNNGV. CDR3 region: CASSPRWSGANVLTF. In nucleotides, the CDR3 is TGTGCCAGCAGCCCACGGTGGTCTGGGGCCAACGTCCTGACTTTC.

A note on this clone: This sample also contains other DNA sequences that code for the same CDR3. J is TRBJ1-5 and V is TRBV7-9, with 8 nucleotides matching TRBD1. Germline V lookup: CDR1 SEHNR, CDR2 FQNEAQ (reference sequence). The CDR3 loop spans 15 amino acids. Trimming took 3 bases from V and 1 from J; bases not matched to a gene: 2. The CDR3 DNA reads as TGTGCCAGCAGCTTTTGGACAGGGAGCAATCAGCCCCAGCATTTT. Translated: CASSFWTGSNQPQHF. Supplemented by reference TRBV7-9 and TRBJ1-5, the full variable domain reads DTGVSQNPRHKITKRGQNVTFRCDPISEHNRLYWYRQTLGQGPEFLTYFQNEAQLEKSRLLSDRFSAERPKGSFSTLEIQRTEQGDSAMYLCASSFWTGSNQPQHFGDGTRLSIL.

The V call is TRBV11-2, the J call TRBJ2-7; the D gene is possibly TRBD2 (6 bases). Per germline, CDR1 SGHAT and CDR2 FQNNGV. The CDR3 has 13 amino acids. The V and J ends lost 4 bases and 3 bases respectively, with 10 bases between them. DNA of the CDR3: TGTGCCAGCAGCTCGACTAGTGGCTACGAGCAGTACTTC. Translation gives CASSSTSGYEQYF.

The genes are TRBV5-1 and TRBJ2-5, with TRBD2 matching 7 bases. Trimming cost V 0 bases and J 4 bases; bases outside gene matches: 3. Germline values: CDR1 SGHRS, CDR2 YFSETQ. The CDR3 totals 14 residues. CDR3 protein: CASSLAGGGETQYF. The CDR3 nucleotides are TGCGCCAGCAGCTTGGCCGGCGGGGGAGAGACCCAGTACTTC. The variable domain in full, with the rest retrieved from reference TRBV5-1 and TRBJ2-5, is KAGVTQTPRYLIKTRGQQVTLSCSPISGHRSVSWYQQTPGQGLQFLFEYFSETQRNKGNFPGRFSGRQFSNSRSEMNVSTLELGDSALYLCASSLAGGGETQYFGPGTRLLVL.

The CDR3 loop reads CASGTGLPRADTQYF. In DNA form, the CDR3 reads TGTGCCAGCGGGACCGGGCTCCCTCGTGCAGATACGCAGTATTTT. The chain has TRBV2 and TRBJ2-3, with D possibly being TRBD1 or TRBD2 (5 bases each). The CDR3 is 15 residues long. The V end lost 8 bases, the J end lost 4 bases, and 19 bases lay between the germline ends. Germline lookup yields CDR1 SNHLY and CDR2 FYNNEI.

This sequence joins TRBV7-9 and TRBJ1-1; possibly TRBD1 for D (5 bases). Germline assignment: CDR1 SEHNR and CDR2 FQNEAQ (reference sequence). Trimming took off 7 bases at V and 4 bases at J, with 16 bases between the two ends. The CDR3 consists of 14 residues. The CDR3 loop reads CASTPLGDGTEAFF. Written as DNA, the CDR3 is TGTGCCAGCACCCCGTTGGGGGATGGCACTGAAGCTTTCTTT.

This sequence joins TRBV30 and TRBJ2-6; D not certain. The germline V gene has CDR1 GTSNPN and CDR2 SVGIG (reference sequence). This CDR3 is 14 amino acids long. Trimming pared 7 bases from V and 0 bases from J, leaving 10 bases between. CDR3 DNA: TGTGCCTCCCTCCAATCCTCTGGGGCCAACGTCCTGACTTTC. Translating gives CASLQSSGANVLTF.

This clone was observed a few times. This sequence joins TRBV25-1 and TRBJ1-5; 7 bases fit TRBD1. This CDR3 contains 13 residues. Germline assignment: CDR1 MGHDK and CDR2 SYGVNS. Unmatched junction bases numbered 6, after V lost 4 bases and J lost 9 bases. The CDR3 coding sequence is TGTGCCAGCAGTGCCAGGGGGAGAGGGCCCCAGCATTTT. As protein: CASSARGRGPQHF. The variable domain in full, with the rest retrieved from reference TRBV25-1 and TRBJ1-5, is EADIYQTPRYLVIGTGKKITLECSQTMGHDKMYWYQQDPGMELHLIHYSYGVNSTEKGDLSSESTVSRIRTEHFPLTLESARPSHTSQYLCASSARGRGPQHFGDGTRLSIL.

V usage is TRBV28 and J usage is TRBJ2-4, with TRBD1 as a possible D gene (6 bases). The V end lost 2 bases, the J end lost 6 bases, and 14 bases lay between the germline ends. Germline CDR1 MDHEN, CDR2 SYDVKM. The CDR3 is 15 residues long. DNA for the CDR3: TGTGCCAGCAGTTTAATCCCTTGGACAGTAAACATTCAGTACTTC. This sequence encodes CASSLIPWTVNIQYF.

The rearrangement joins TRBV6-4 to TRBJ2-5, with 8 bases matching TRBD2. The CDR3 extends over 15 amino acids. The ends lost 3 bases at V and 5 bases at J; junction bases unmatched: 8. Germline CDR1 and CDR2: MRHNA and SNTAGT. The CDR3: CASSESREGTETQYF. The CDR3 DNA reads TGTGCCAGCAGTGAATCTCGGGAGGGCACCGAGACCCAGTACTTC.

The chain has TRBV10-3 and TRBJ2-1; a possible D gene is TRBD2 (5 bases). V gave up 9 bases and J gave up 10 bases, with 13 bases separating them. CDR1 is ENHRY, CDR2 SYGVKD, per germline. The length of the CDR3 is 11 residues. CDR3 sequence: CAISKGDEQFF. For the CDR3, the DNA is TGTGCCATAAGTAAGGGAGACGAGCAGTTCTTC.

The gene calls are TRBV28 and TRBJ2-5, with 7 bases that match TRBD1. The ends lost 7 bases at V and 6 bases at J; junction bases unmatched: 8. The CDR3 sequence is 13 residues long. Looked up from germline, CDR1 is MDHEN and CDR2 is SYDVKM. CDR3 amino acids: CASITGAEKTQYF. DNA for the CDR3: TGTGCCAGCATCACAGGGGCTGAGAAGACCCAGTACTTC. Based on the CDR3 plus reference TRBV28 and TRBJ2-5, the full variable domain is DVKVTQSSRYLVKRTGEKVFLECVQDMDHENMFWYRQDPGLGLRLIYFSYDVKMKEKGDIPEGYSVSREKKERFSLILESASTNQTSMYLCASITGAEKTQYFGPGTRLLVL.

This rearrangement joins TRBV25-1 to TRBJ2-6; perhaps TRBD1 as D (6 bases). This CDR3 contains 17 residues. V lost 3 bases and J lost 0, with 12 bases in between. Germline loops: CDR1 MGHDK, CDR2 SYGVNS. CDR3 in DNA: TGTGCCAGCAGTGACGGACGACAGGTCTCTGGGGCCAACGTCCTGACTTTC. Amino acids: CASSDGRQVSGANVLTF.

The chain combines TRBV30 with TRBJ1-2; TRBD1 might be the D (5 bases). The CDR3 has 13 amino acids. Trimming took off 2 bases at V and 4 bases at J, with 11 bases between the two ends. Germline assignment: CDR1 GTSNPN and CDR2 SVGIG (reference sequence). The CDR3 here is CAWSPQGTYGYTF. The CDR3 DNA reads TGTGCCTGGAGTCCCCAGGGAACCTATGGCTACACCTTC.

This clone was picked up one time. This specimen includes other DNA sequences encoding the same CDR3. The rearrangement joins TRBV15 to TRBJ2-7, with unresolved D. From germline, CDR1 is LNHNV and CDR2 YYDKDF (reference sequence). This CDR3 is 13 amino acids long. Trimming took off 0 bases at V and 3 bases at J, with 6 bases between the two ends. The CDR3 here is CATSRDKGYEQYF. CDR3 nucleotides: TGTGCCACCAGCAGAGATAAGGGCTACGAGCAGTACTTC.

The chain uses TRBV29-1 and TRBJ2-3, with 9 bases that match TRBD1. Germline V CDR1 and CDR2: SQVTM, ANQGSEA. With V trimmed by 1 base and J by 9 bases, 2 bases remained unmatched. The CDR3 totals 12 residues. Here the CDR3 reads CSVEGTGATQYF. In DNA, the CDR3 is TGCAGCGTTGAAGGGACAGGGGCAACGCAGTATTTT.